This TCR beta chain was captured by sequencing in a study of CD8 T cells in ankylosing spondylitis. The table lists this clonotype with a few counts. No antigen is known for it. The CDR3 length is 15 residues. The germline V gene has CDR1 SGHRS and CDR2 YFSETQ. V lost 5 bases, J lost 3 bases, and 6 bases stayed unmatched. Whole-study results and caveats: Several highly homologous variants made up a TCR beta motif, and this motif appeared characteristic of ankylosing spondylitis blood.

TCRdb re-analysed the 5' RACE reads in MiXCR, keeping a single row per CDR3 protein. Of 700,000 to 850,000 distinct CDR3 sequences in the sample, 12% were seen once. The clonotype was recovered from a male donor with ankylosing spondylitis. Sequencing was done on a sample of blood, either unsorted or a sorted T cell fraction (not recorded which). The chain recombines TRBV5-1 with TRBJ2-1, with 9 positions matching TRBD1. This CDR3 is CASRWTGDSYNEQFF. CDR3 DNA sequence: TGCGCCAGCAGATGGACAGGGGACAGCTACAATGAGCAGTTCTTC.